Shown below are 8 T cell receptor beta chains from a single sample sequenced in a study of blood T cell repertoires in COVID-19. Using immunoSEQ multiplex PCR, the repertoire was profiled, and TCRdb retains in-frame clones only, with some absent. The table shows roughly 13,000 clones, with roughly nine tenths occurring only once. The sequencing sample was made of peripheral blood. The receptors shown here come from a human donor in a cohort sampled during active COVID-19.

Here the CDR3 DNA reads TGTGCCAGCAGTTTGACAGTTTTCGGCAATCAGCCCCAGCATTTT. Translated, it gives CASSLTVFGNQPQHF. The gene calls are TRBV27 and TRBJ1-5, with D perhaps matching TRBD1 (5 bases). CDR3 length equals 15 residues. CDR1 MNHEY and CDR2 SMNVEV come from the germline V gene (reference sequence). V lost 3 bases and J 2 bases, leaving 11 bases between the germline ends.

The chain couples TRBV11-1 to TRBJ2-1; the match to TRBD2 covers 7 bases. Germline CDR1 reads SGHAT; CDR2 reads FQDESV (reference sequence). J gave up 2 bases and V 0 bases, and 4 bases lay outside the gene matches. CDR3 length: 16 amino acids. The CDR3: CASSLAAGAPYNEQFF. The CDR3 bases are TGTGCCAGCAGCTTAGCGGCGGGAGCACCCTACAATGAGCAGTTCTTC.

This clone was seen once. The J gene is TRBJ1-3, the V gene TRBV19; D may be TRBD1 (6 bases). Germline V gene sequence: CDR1 LNHDA, CDR2 SQIVND (reference sequence). Trimming shortened V by 6 bases and J by 0 bases, and 9 bases separated the two germline ends. CDR3 length: 14 residues. This chain's CDR3 is CASSPGHSGNTIYF. The CDR3 coding sequence is TGTGCCAGTAGCCCGGGACACTCTGGAAACACCATATATTTT.

The rearrangement uses TRBV19 and TRBJ2-3; a possible D gene is TRBD2 (5 bases). The germline V gene encodes CDR1 LNHDA and CDR2 SQIVND (reference sequence). This CDR3 has 13 residues. V lost 3 bases to trimming and J lost 5 bases, with 9 bases between them. The CDR3 DNA sequence: TGTGCCAGTAGTATCGGGGTTCGAGATACGCAGTATTTT. This codes for CASSIGVRDTQYF.

The rearrangement links TRBV7-2 to TRBJ2-3; possibly TRBD2 for D (6 bases). Germline V lookup: CDR1 SGHTA, CDR2 FQGNSA. The V end was cut by 4 bases, the J end by 9 bases, with 11 bases between. The CDR3 extends over 12 amino acids. The CDR3 spells CASSYYGRTQYF. The CDR3 coding sequence is TGTGCCAGCAGCTACTATGGGAGGACGCAGTATTTT. Based on the CDR3 plus reference TRBV7-2 and TRBJ2-3, the full variable domain is GAGVSQSPSNKVTEKGKDVELRCDPISGHTALYWYRQSLGQGLEFLIYFQGNSAPDKSGLPSDRFSAERTGGSVSTLTIQRTQQEDSAVYLCASSYYGRTQYFGPGTRLTVL.

V usage is TRBV22-1 and J usage is TRBJ2-7; whether TRBD1, the table's D call, matches the DNA was not checked. TRBV22-1 has pseudogene status. This CDR3 is built from 18 residues. This CDR3 reads CPGSARRSGTAHSYEQYF. DNA for the CDR3: TGTCCTGGGAGCGCACGTAGAAGTGGGACAGCACACTCCTACGAGCAGTACTTC.

The V gene is TRBV5-1, the J gene TRBJ1-3; TRBD1 matches at 9 bases. Unmatched junction bases numbered 11, after V lost 5 bases and J lost 2 bases. The CDR3 is made up of 17 amino acids. CDR1 and CDR2 (germline): SGHRS, YFSETQ. The CDR3 is CASSPTGTGIAGNTIYF. The CDR3 DNA reads as TGCGCCAGCAGTCCTACCGGGACAGGGATTGCTGGAAACACCATATATTTT.

The V gene is TRBV5-6, the J gene TRBJ1-2, with D possibly matching TRBD1 (5 bases). Trimming left V 4 bases short and J 6 bases short, with 19 bases between. Per the germline V gene, CDR1 is SGHDT and CDR2 is YYEEEE. The CDR3 extends over 15 amino acids. The chain's CDR3 is CASSDTRVGVDGYTF. CDR3 nucleotides: TGTGCCAGCAGCGACACCAGGGTTGGTGTAGATGGCTACACCTTC.